These 16 T cell receptor beta chains came from one sample sequenced in a study of early T cells in non-severe SARS-CoV-2 infection. TCRdb re-called the 5' RACE reads through MiXCR, storing one row per CDR3 protein. The table shows about 77,000 distinct CDR3 sequences, with about 15% occurring only once. The material sequenced was whole blood. These receptor sequences come from an adult who was a healthcare worker with PCR-confirmed SARS-CoV-2 infection or an uninfected control (not recorded which).

This clonotype was counted between two and nine times. The chain combines TRBV6-5 with TRBJ1-1; D is unresolved. The CDR3 totals 13 residues. V lost 0 bases and J 6 bases, leaving 8 bases between the germline ends. Per germline, CDR1 MNHEY and CDR2 SVGAGI. As DNA, the CDR3 is TGTGCCAGCAGTTACTCTACATCCCCTGAAGCTTTCTTT. Protein sequence: CASSYSTSPEAFF.

This chain joins TRBV19 and TRBJ2-3; TRBD2 agrees at 7 bases. From germline, CDR1 is LNHDA and CDR2 SQIVND (reference sequence). This CDR3 contains 15 residues. Trimming cost V 2 bases and J 2 bases; bases outside gene matches: 4. The CDR3 region has the DNA TGTGCCAGTAGTATACCGGGAGGCCCCACAGATACGCAGTATTTT. It translates to CASSIPGGPTDTQYF.

This chain uses TRBV9 with TRBJ2-3, with unresolved D. V was clipped by 1 base and J by 2 bases, with 5 bases between them. Germline-derived CDR1 and CDR2 are SGDLS and YYNGEE. This CDR3 is built from 13 residues. In DNA, the CDR3 is TGTGCCAGCAGCGTATGGGACACAGATACGCAGTATTTT. Translating gives CASSVWDTDTQYF.

This chain joins TRBV19 and TRBJ2-1; no clear D. The V and J ends lost 7 bases and 2 bases respectively, with 18 bases between them. The germline V gene encodes CDR1 LNHDA and CDR2 SQIVND (reference sequence). The CDR3 contains 16 residues. CDR3 amino acids: CASNMATPKAYNEQFF. CDR3 bases: TGTGCCAGTAATATGGCGACTCCGAAGGCCTACAATGAGCAGTTCTTC.

The J gene is TRBJ2-5, the V gene TRBV21-1; the table assigns TRBD1, which was not confirmed against the DNA. TRBV21-1 is annotated as a pseudogene. The CDR3 runs to 13 residues. In nucleotides, the CDR3 is TGTGCCAGCATCAAGGGGGGCCAAGAGACCCAGTACTTC. Amino acid sequence: CASIKGGQETQYF.

As DNA, the CDR3 is TGTGCCAGCAGCCCCACCGGGGGGGTGGCTTTCTTT. This encodes CASSPTGGVAFF. The chain joins TRBV14 to TRBJ1-1, with D tentatively TRBD1 (5 bases). CDR1 and CDR2 (germline): SGHDN, FVKESK. The CDR3 length is 12 residues. The ends were cut back, 4 bases at V and 11 bases at J, with 14 bases in the middle.

There are a few counts of this clonotype. This sequence joins TRBV5-1 and TRBJ2-2; no firm D call. CDR3 length: 17 residues. V was clipped by 0 bases and J by 3 bases, with 15 bases between them. Germline loops: CDR1 SGHRS, CDR2 YFSETQ. The CDR3 DNA reads as TGCGCCAGCAGCTTGGCCGGGTCCTCTAGGGACACCGGGGAGCTGTTTTTT. Its protein product is CASSLAGSSRDTGELFF.

The chain is built from TRBV29-1 and TRBJ2-1; 12 bases are a match to TRBD2. This CDR3 has 13 amino acids. Germline V gene lookup returns CDR1 SQVTM and CDR2 ANQGSEA. The V and J ends lost 6 bases and 15 bases, in that order; junction bases with no gene match: 12. CDR3 coding DNA: TGCAGCGTGAAAACTAGCGGGGGGAATCTTCCGTTCTTC. It specifies CSVKTSGGNLPFF.

The chain joins TRBV5-1 to TRBJ2-1, with D uncertain. Germline-derived CDR1 and CDR2 are SGHRS and YFSETQ. V lost 6 bases, J lost 3 bases, and 7 bases lay in between. The CDR3 is made up of 12 amino acids. The CDR3 sequence: CASTNIYNEQFF. Here the CDR3 DNA reads TGCGCCAGCACCAACATCTACAATGAGCAGTTCTTC.

The chain links TRBV3-1 to TRBJ2-1; D may be TRBD2 (6 bases). V was clipped by 2 bases and J by 5 bases, with 7 bases between them. CDR1 LGHDT and CDR2 YNNKEL come from the germline V gene (reference sequence). There are 13 residues in the CDR3. CDR3 region: CASSQWGDNEQFF. The CDR3 DNA is TGTGCCAGCAGCCAATGGGGGGACAATGAGCAGTTCTTC.

The chain has TRBV20-1 and TRBJ2-1, with 9 bases matching TRBD2. This CDR3 region has 13 residues. V lost 8 bases and J lost 8; bases outside the gene matches: 10. Germline CDR1 DFQATT, CDR2 SNEGSKA (reference sequence). The CDR3 DNA reads as TGCAGTACTGTAAGCGGGAGGACGTATGAGCAGTTCTTC. This gives the protein CSTVSGRTYEQFF.

This clonotype turned up a few times. The chain carries TRBV20-1 and TRBJ2-7; the match to TRBD1 covers 8 bases. In germline, CDR1 is DFQATT, CDR2 SNEGSKA (reference sequence). This CDR3 spans 17 amino acids. The V gene end was trimmed by 6 bases and the J gene end by 3 bases; junction bases not matched to a gene: 19. The CDR3 region is CSAPRTGLQQINYEQYF. CDR3 bases: TGCAGTGCCCCGAGGACAGGGCTTCAACAGATAAACTACGAGCAGTACTTC.

This clonotype was picked up many times. This chain joins TRBV5-1 and TRBJ2-2; 11 bases are a match to TRBD2. J gave up 1 base and V 4 bases, and 12 bases lay outside the gene matches. Germline values: CDR1 SGHRS, CDR2 YFSETQ. This CDR3 has 19 residues. The CDR3 spells CASSLPTLAGGQNTGELFF. CDR3 DNA: TGCGCCAGCAGCCTTCCCACTCTAGCGGGGGGTCAGAACACCGGGGAGCTGTTTTTT.

The chain has TRBV4-2 and TRBJ2-1, with 7 bases matching TRBD2. With V trimmed by 2 bases and J by 3 bases, 7 bases remained unmatched. Germline V gene lookup returns CDR1 LGHNA and CDR2 YNFKEQ. The CDR3 spans 16 residues. The CDR3 DNA follows: TGTGCCAGCAGCCAATACCCCGGGGGGTTCTACAATGAGCAGTTCTTC. This gives the protein CASSQYPGGFYNEQFF.

The chain has TRBV21-1 and TRBJ2-1; TRBD1, as called in the table, went unchecked against the DNA. TRBV21-1 is reported as a pseudogene. This CDR3 contains 12 residues. DNA of the CDR3: TGTGCCAGCAGCGTCAGGGGGGATGAGCAGTTCTTC. It specifies CASSVRGDEQFF.

Many counts were recorded for this clonotype. The V call is TRBV18, the J call TRBJ1-5; maybe TRBD1 (5 bases). This CDR3 comprises 15 residues. Trimming pared 2 bases from V and 0 bases from J, leaving 8 bases between. Germline V CDR1 and CDR2: KGHSH, LQKENI. CDR3 sequence: CASSPMGDSNQPQHF. CDR3 coding DNA: TGTGCCAGCTCACCAATGGGGGATAGCAATCAGCCCCAGCATTTT.